This passage covers 19 T cell receptor beta chains from one sample sequenced in a study of blood T cell repertoires in COVID-19. Only in-frame clones appear in the TCRdb table, and some are missing; sequencing was by immunoSEQ multiplex PCR. This table holds approximately 130,000 clones, around 83% found once. The sample consisted of PBMCs or T cells enriched from blood (not recorded which). These receptors were collected from a man under 40 who had recovered from COVID-19.

In its sample, this clone was seen once. The chain employs TRBV11-2 and TRBJ2-2; D gene unclear. CDR3 size: 13 residues. Germline CDR1 SGHAT, CDR2 FQNNGV. Trimming pared 2 bases from V and 8 bases from J, leaving 9 bases between. CDR3 nucleotides: TGTGCCAGCAGCTTAACTGTTCGTGGGGAGCTGTTTTTT. It translates to CASSLTVRGELFF.

This sequence joins TRBV6-1 and TRBJ1-4, with 7 bases fitting TRBD1. Germline V gene lookup returns CDR1 MNHNS and CDR2 SASEGT. V was pared by 4 bases and J by 4 bases, with 9 bases of the junction left unmatched. The CDR3 loop spans 16 amino acids. This chain's CDR3 is CASSVNRGRVNEKLFF. The CDR3 bases are TGTGCCAGCAGTGTTAACAGGGGTAGAGTTAATGAAAAACTGTTTTTT.

The chain recombines TRBV19 with TRBJ1-5; D is unresolved. The CDR3 has 15 residues. The germline CDR1 and CDR2 sequences are LNHDA and SQIVND (reference sequence). V was trimmed by 3 bases and J by 0 bases, leaving 9 bases between them. The CDR3 region is CASSMNSISNQPQHF. The CDR3, as DNA: TGTGCCAGTAGTATGAACAGTATTAGCAATCAGCCCCAGCATTTT.

This clone was detected only once. The J gene is TRBJ1-6, the V gene TRBV3-1 (or the pseudogene TRBV3-2), with TRBD1 matching over 7 bases. The CDR3 spans 16 residues. The J segment lost 3 bases and the V segment lost 4 bases, leaving 6 bases of the junction unmatched. Germline-derived CDR1 and CDR2 are LGHDT and YNNKEL (reference sequence). The CDR3 region is CASSRRTGVYNSPLHF. For the CDR3, the DNA is TGTGCCAGCAGCCGCCGCACAGGGGTCTATAATTCACCCCTCCACTTT.

In its sample, this clone was seen a few times. The DNA of the CDR3 is TGTGCCAGTAGTATTGATATTGACAGGAGAGACTATGGCTACACCTTC. It is translated as CASSIDIDRRDYGYTF. The V gene is TRBV19, the J gene TRBJ1-2; tentatively, D is TRBD1 (6 bases). From germline, CDR1 is LNHDA and CDR2 SQIVND (reference sequence). This CDR3 spans 16 amino acids. V was shortened by 3 bases and J by 3 bases, with 17 bases between the two germline ends.

The chain has TRBV5-6 and TRBJ2-7; 9 bases are a match to TRBD1. V lost 3 bases to trimming and J lost 3 bases; unmatched junction nucleotides: 7. CDR3 length: 15 amino acids. CDR1 and CDR2 (germline): SGHDT, YYEEEE. CDR3: CASSSGETGGYEQYV. The CDR3 DNA reads TGTGCCAGCAGCTCAGGGGAGACAGGGGGCTACGAGCAGTACGTC.

This sequence joins TRBV27 and TRBJ1-2; 10 bases fit TRBD1. J was trimmed by 8 bases and V by 2 bases; bases with no gene match: 5. Germline V lookup: CDR1 MNHEY, CDR2 SMNVEV (reference sequence). The CDR3 has 14 residues. For the CDR3, the DNA is TGTGCCAGCAGTTTAACCGGGACAGGGGACGGCTACACCTTC. Translating gives CASSLTGTGDGYTF.

This sequence joins TRBV6-5 and TRBJ1-5; D might be TRBD1 (5 bases). CDR3 size: 14 residues. Between the trimmed V and J ends, which lost 5 bases and 7 bases, there was a span of 15 bases. From germline, CDR1 is MNHEY and CDR2 SVGAGI. CDR3 in amino acids: CASSPSDINQPQHF. The CDR3 nucleotides read TGTGCCAGCAGTCCATCGGACATCAACCAGCCCCAGCATTTT.

The chain joins TRBV9 to TRBJ2-1; TRBD2 matches 9 bases. The CDR3 is 15 residues long. Trimming removed 0 bases from V and 6 bases from J; junction bases left unmatched: 4. Germline CDR1 is SGDLS and CDR2 is YYNGEE. CDR3 DNA sequence: TGTGCCAGCAGCGTAGGAGTTAGCGGGAGCAATGAGCAGTTCTTC. Protein product: CASSVGVSGSNEQFF.

This chain joins TRBV28 and TRBJ2-7; 7 bases match TRBD2. This CDR3 has 14 residues. The germline V gene encodes CDR1 MDHEN and CDR2 SYDVKM. V lost 7 bases and J lost 2; bases outside the gene matches: 8. DNA of the CDR3: TGTGCCAGCAAATGGGGGGGACCTACCTACGAGCAGTACTTC. As protein: CASKWGGPTYEQYF.

The chain links TRBV5-1 to TRBJ1-4; D call uncertain. The germline gives CDR1 SGHRS, CDR2 YFSETQ. CDR3 length: 14 amino acids. Trimming stripped 0 bases from V and 7 bases from J, with 10 bases between. CDR3 loop: CASSLAGSSEKLFF. Written as DNA, the CDR3 is TGCGCCAGCAGCTTGGCGGGGTCAAGTGAAAAACTGTTTTTT.

The J gene is TRBJ1-4, the V gene TRBV24-1; the match to TRBD1 covers 7 bases. CDR3 length: 18 amino acids. The J segment lost 7 bases and the V segment lost 9 bases, leaving 22 bases of the junction unmatched. Germline V gene lookup returns CDR1 KGHDR and CDR2 SFDVKD. The CDR3 bases are TGTGCCACCGGGAACGACAGGGCTTGTCTGGTGCGGGGTGAAAAACTGTTTTTT. Protein product: CATGNDRACLVRGEKLFF.

The chain carries TRBV2 and TRBJ2-3, with 14 bases that match TRBD2. V dropped 6 bases and J dropped 11; count of bases not matched to a gene: 7. Germline V gene lookup returns CDR1 SNHLY and CDR2 FYNNEI. This CDR3 has 14 amino acids. The CDR3 protein is CASSPGLAGVEQYF. The CDR3 bases are TGTGCCAGCAGCCCGGGACTAGCGGGGGTGGAGCAGTATTTT.

This chain uses TRBV19 with TRBJ1-4; 9 positions agree with TRBD1. V lost 7 bases, J lost 11 bases, and 14 bases stayed unmatched. The V gene's germline CDR1 is LNHDA and CDR2 SQIVND (reference sequence). CDR3 length: 15 residues. CDR3 protein: CASTALGTGLGKLFF. The CDR3 coding sequence is TGTGCCAGTACCGCACTCGGGACAGGGTTAGGGAAACTGTTTTTT.

This clone was seen once. J is TRBJ2-6 and V is TRBV11-2; TRBD1 is a possible D gene (5 bases). V gave up 1 base and J gave up 1 base, with 5 bases separating them. This CDR3 has 15 amino acids. Germline assignment: CDR1 SGHAT and CDR2 FQNNGV. CDR3 amino acids: CASSLAGSGANVLTF. As DNA, the CDR3 is TGTGCCAGCAGCTTAGCAGGGTCTGGGGCCAACGTCCTGACTTTC.

CDR3 DNA: TGTGCCTGGAGACTTACTTACGAGCAGTACTTC. Translation: CAWRLTYEQYF. The rearrangement links TRBV30 to TRBJ2-7; the D is unclear. Germline lookup yields CDR1 GTSNPN and CDR2 SVGIG (reference sequence). The CDR3 totals 11 residues. V lost 3 bases to trimming and J lost 4 bases, with 7 bases between them.

This chain connects TRBV5-4 to TRBJ2-1; 14 bases match TRBD2. Germline V gene lookup returns CDR1 SGHNT and CDR2 YYREEE (reference sequence). The CDR3 loop spans 17 amino acids. The junction had 2 bases not matched to a gene; V was cut back by 3 bases and J by 0 bases. The CDR3 coding sequence is TGTGCCAGCAGCTCCGGGACTAGCGGGAGCTCCTACAATGAGCAGTTCTTC. This codes for CASSSGTSGSSYNEQFF. The entire variable domain, with the rest obtained from reference TRBV5-4 and TRBJ2-1, is as follows: ETGVTQSPTHLIKTRGQQVTLRCSSQSGHNTVSWYQQALGQGPQFIFQYYREEENGRGNFPPRFSGLQFPNYSSELNVNALELDDSALYLCASSSGTSGSSYNEQFFGPGTRLTVL.

This clone has more than one count but fewer than ten. This CDR3 is CASSSDSVGEQYF. As DNA, the CDR3 is TGCGCCAGCAGCTCGGACAGCGTCGGAGAGCAGTACTTC. The V call is TRBV5-1, the J call TRBJ2-7, with D maybe TRBD1 (6 bases). Trimming removed 3 bases from V and 7 bases from J, with 14 bases in between. The CDR3 is 13 amino acids. Germline V gene data show CDR1 as SGHRS and CDR2 as YFSETQ.

The rearrangement links TRBV5-1 to TRBJ2-7, with 8 bases fitting TRBD2. Germline-derived CDR1 and CDR2 are SGHRS and YFSETQ. J lost 2 bases, V lost 4 bases, and 8 bases had no gene match. The CDR3 has 15 residues. CDR3 nucleotides: TGCGCCAGCAGCCCGGGGGGGACGGAAGCCTACGAGCAGTACTTC. Translation: CASSPGGTEAYEQYF.